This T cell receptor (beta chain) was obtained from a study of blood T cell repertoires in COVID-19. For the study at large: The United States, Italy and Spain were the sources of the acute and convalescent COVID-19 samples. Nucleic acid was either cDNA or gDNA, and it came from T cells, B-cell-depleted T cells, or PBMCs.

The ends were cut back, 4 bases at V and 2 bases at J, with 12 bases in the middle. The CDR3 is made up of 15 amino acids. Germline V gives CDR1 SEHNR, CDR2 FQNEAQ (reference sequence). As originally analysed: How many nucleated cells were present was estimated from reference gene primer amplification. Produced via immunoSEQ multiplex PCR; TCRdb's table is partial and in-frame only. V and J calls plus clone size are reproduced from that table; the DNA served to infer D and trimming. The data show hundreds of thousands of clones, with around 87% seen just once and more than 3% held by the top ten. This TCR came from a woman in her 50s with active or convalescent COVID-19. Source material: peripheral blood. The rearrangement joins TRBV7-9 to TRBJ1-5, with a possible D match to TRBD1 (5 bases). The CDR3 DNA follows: TGTGCCAGCAGCTATAGCCTGACAGGCAATCAGCCCCAGCATTTT. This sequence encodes CASSYSLTGNQPQHF.